This TCR beta chain came from a study of OX40 agonist ivuxolimab in advanced cancers. The V end lost 2 bases, the J end lost 1 base, and 5 bases lay between the germline ends. This CDR3 has 13 amino acids. Germline-derived CDR1 and CDR2 are ENHRY and SYGVKD. The assay was immunoSEQ multiplex PCR, and TCRdb's table has in-frame clones only and misses some. The sample yields about 33,000 clones, around 84% seen once. The sequence came from an adult with an advanced solid tumor such as melanoma, head and neck, liver or kidney cancer. This chain links TRBV10-3 with TRBJ2-5; D is tentatively TRBD1 or TRBD2 (5 bases each). Here the sequenced sample was CD4+ or CD8+ T cells sorted from blood, taken in a trial of the OX40 agonist ivuxolimab. CDR3 nucleotide sequence: TGTGCCATCAGTGAGGGGACCCAAGAGACCCAGTACTTC. Its protein is CAISEGTQETQYF.